Below are 5 T cell receptor beta chains sequenced from a single sample in a study of T cell responses to AZD1222 COVID-19 vaccine. Sequencing used immunoSEQ multiplex PCR; TCRdb keeps in-frame clones, though not all of them. The sample includes 240,000 or so clones, approximately 93% of them seen just once. The sequenced sample was peripheral blood, obtained on day 0 of AZD1222 vaccination. The receptors shown here come from an adult in good health.

The V gene is TRBV7-8, the J gene TRBJ2-7, with 7 nucleotides matching TRBD2. The trim removed 1 base at V and 9 bases at J, leaving 12 bases unmatched. The CDR3 has 15 amino acids. Germline lookup yields CDR1 SGHVS and CDR2 FQNEAQ. The CDR3 region is CASSLDEWEGRVQYF. The CDR3 DNA reads as TGTGCCAGCAGCTTAGATGAGTGGGAGGGCCGAGTGCAGTACTTC.

The chain employs TRBV24-1 and TRBJ2-3; D gene uncertain. The V gene lost 3 bases and the J gene lost 6 bases, with 3 bases spanning the gap. The length of the CDR3 is 11 residues. Germline assignment: CDR1 KGHDR and CDR2 SFDVKD. This CDR3 is CATSDRDTQYF. The DNA of the CDR3 is TGTGCCACCAGTGATAGGGATACGCAGTATTTT.

V gene TRBV7-8 combines with J gene TRBJ2-7; 8 nucleotides line up with TRBD1. The CDR3 runs to 14 residues. Germline V gives CDR1 SGHVS, CDR2 FQNEAQ. V lost 5 bases, J lost 3 bases, and 6 bases stayed unmatched. The chain's CDR3 is CASSLDRVDYEQYF. CDR3 DNA: TGTGCCAGCAGCCTGGACAGGGTGGACTACGAGCAGTACTTC.

This clone came up once. The chain recombines TRBV18 with TRBJ1-2, with D maybe TRBD1 (5 bases). Trimming cost V 4 bases and J 4 bases, with 10 bases left between them. The germline V gene has CDR1 KGHSH and CDR2 LQKENI. The CDR3 has 13 amino acids. CDR3 sequence: CASSLRDSYGYTF. CDR3 nucleotides: TGTGCCAGCTCACTCAGGGATTCCTATGGCTACACCTTC.

The sample holds one count of this clone. The genes are TRBV3-1 (or the pseudogene TRBV3-2) and TRBJ1-2; unclear D gene. Per germline, CDR1 LGHDT and CDR2 YNNKEL (reference sequence). The CDR3 extends over 13 amino acids. Trimming stripped 1 base from V and 4 bases from J, with 7 bases between. The CDR3 DNA follows: TGTGCCAGCAGCCAAGGAGAGGCCTATGGCTACACCTTC. The encoded protein is CASSQGEAYGYTF.